The 27 T cell receptor beta chains reported below all come from one sample, sequenced in a study of blood T cell repertoires in COVID-19. Profiled with immunoSEQ multiplex PCR; TCRdb holds only in-frame clones, not every one. The sample shows a few hundred thousand clones, around 90% of them seen only once. Sequenced: PBMCs or T cells enriched from blood (not recorded which). These TCRs come from a man under 40 who had recovered from COVID-19.

This clone appeared a single time. V usage is TRBV3-1 (or the pseudogene TRBV3-2) and J usage is TRBJ1-4; D possibly corresponds to TRBD1 (6 bases). Germline V CDR1 and CDR2: LGHDT, YNNKEL (reference sequence). The CDR3 covers 15 residues. V was trimmed by 4 bases and J by 2 bases, leaving 11 bases between them. CDR3 nucleotides: TGTGCCAGCAGCCCCACAGGGCTCACTAATGAAAAACTGTTTTTT. Amino acids: CASSPTGLTNEKLFF.

The CDR3 reads CASSARRDLVGQPQHF. In DNA form, the CDR3 reads TGTGCCAGCAGCGCTAGGCGGGACCTCGTGGGGCAGCCCCAGCATTTT. The chain employs TRBV5-6 and TRBJ1-5; perhaps TRBD1 as D (5 bases). The germline V gene encodes CDR1 SGHDT and CDR2 YYEEEE. The length of the CDR3 is 16 residues. V lost 4 bases and J lost 7, with 21 bases in between.

The genes are TRBV5-1 and TRBJ1-2; 7 bases line up with TRBD1. The germline CDR1 and CDR2 sequences are SGHRS and YFSETQ. The CDR3 extends over 14 amino acids. Unmatched junction bases numbered 7, after V lost 4 bases and J lost 4 bases. CDR3 nucleotides: TGCGCCAGCAGCCATACAGGGGCGGGCTATGGCTACACCTTC. This encodes CASSHTGAGYGYTF.

The chain combines TRBV28 with TRBJ2-3; TRBD2 matches 7 bases. This CDR3 region has 15 residues. The V gene end was trimmed by 3 bases and the J gene end by 1 base; junction bases not matched to a gene: 4. Germline CDR1 reads MDHEN; CDR2 reads SYDVKM. The CDR3 region is CASSLALAGTDTQYF. CDR3 coding DNA: TGTGCCAGCAGTTTGGCTCTAGCGGGCACAGATACGCAGTATTTT.

A few counts support this clone. The genes are TRBV7-9 and TRBJ2-1; the D gene is possibly TRBD2 (6 bases). The CDR3 loop spans 13 amino acids. V was shortened by 5 bases and J by 10 bases, with 15 bases between the two germline ends. In germline, CDR1 is SEHNR, CDR2 FQNEAQ (reference sequence). CDR3 DNA sequence: TGTGCCAGCAGCCCCTACGCGGGACGGGAGCAGTTCTTC. Its translation: CASSPYAGREQFF.

The chain has TRBV13 and TRBJ1-1; tentative D call: TRBD1 (6 bases). V lost 4 bases, J lost 11 bases, and 20 bases lay in between. Germline V CDR1 and CDR2: PRHDT, FYEKMQ (reference sequence). The CDR3 runs 14 residues. CDR3 region: CASSYRDTGLVAFF. In nucleotides, the CDR3 is TGTGCCAGCAGCTACCGGGACACGGGTTTGGTGGCTTTCTTT.

The chain combines TRBV2 with TRBJ1-6; D gene uncertain. Looked up from germline, CDR1 is SNHLY and CDR2 is FYNNEI. The germline V and J ends were trimmed by 1 base and 11 bases, with 18 bases remaining between them. The CDR3 is 16 amino acids. The CDR3 DNA reads as TGTGCCAGCAGTGAAGAGAATCCGCCGATTAGTACACCCCTCCACTTT. This encodes CASSEENPPISTPLHF.

CDR3: CATSRDRRLTRSEQYF. Here the CDR3 DNA reads TGTGCCACCAGCAGAGATCGACGTCTTACGAGGTCAGAGCAGTACTTC. The V call is TRBV15, the J call TRBJ2-7; D remains ambiguous. The V and J ends lost 0 bases and 7 bases respectively, with 19 bases between them. Germline V lookup: CDR1 LNHNV, CDR2 YYDKDF (reference sequence). The CDR3 loop spans 16 amino acids.

This chain uses TRBV5-1 with TRBJ1-6; D is ambiguous. V shed 1 base and J shed 4 bases, with 12 bases lying between them. The CDR3 contains 16 residues. Germline values: CDR1 SGHRS, CDR2 YFSETQ. The CDR3 loop reads CASSLNIRLYNSPLHF. The CDR3, as DNA: TGCGCCAGCAGCTTGAATATTCGTCTGTATAATTCACCCCTCCACTTT.

V usage is TRBV25-1 and J usage is TRBJ1-3, with D possibly matching TRBD1 (5 bases). Looked up from germline, CDR1 is MGHDK and CDR2 is SYGVNS. The CDR3 spans 14 residues. The ends were cut back, 3 bases at V and 7 bases at J, with 13 bases in the middle. CDR3 sequence reads: CASSETPRGNTIYF. In nucleotides, the CDR3 is TGTGCCAGCAGTGAGACTCCTCGGGGGAACACCATATATTTT.

The chain links TRBV28 to TRBJ2-7, with D maybe TRBD2 (5 bases). The CDR3 runs 13 residues. The V and J ends lost 6 bases and 2 bases respectively, with 11 bases between them. The germline gives CDR1 MDHEN, CDR2 SYDVKM. DNA for the CDR3: TGTGCCAGCAGCCCCCCCGGGACCTACGAGCAGTACTTC. It encodes CASSPPGTYEQYF.

As DNA, the CDR3 is TGTGCCAGCAGCTTAGCGCGACAGGGGAGGTATGGCTACACCTTC. As protein: CASSLARQGRYGYTF. V gene TRBV7-2 combines with J gene TRBJ1-2; 8 nucleotides align to TRBD1. Germline lookup yields CDR1 SGHTA and CDR2 FQGNSA. This CDR3 contains 15 residues. Unmatched junction bases numbered 5, after V lost 0 bases and J lost 5 bases.

J is TRBJ2-2 and V is TRBV5-6; maybe TRBD1 (5 bases). The V end lost 0 bases, the J end lost 0 bases, and 9 bases lay between the germline ends. This CDR3 is built from 16 residues. Germline CDR1 SGHDT, CDR2 YYEEEE. The CDR3 is CASSLVGHANTGELFF. CDR3 bases: TGTGCCAGCAGCTTGGTAGGACATGCGAACACCGGGGAGCTGTTTTTT.

The chain uses TRBV7-6 and TRBJ2-1; 14 bases align to TRBD2. The junction had 10 bases not matched to a gene; V was cut back by 1 base and J by 2 bases. Germline V CDR1 and CDR2: SGHVS, FNYEAQ. This CDR3 region has 20 residues. Here the CDR3 reads CASSLGTSGGLGLPYNEQFF. In DNA, the CDR3 is TGTGCCAGCAGCTTAGGGACTAGCGGGGGGCTGGGTCTCCCCTACAATGAGCAGTTCTTC.

This chain joins TRBV19 and TRBJ2-1, with D maybe TRBD1 (6 bases). The CDR3 runs to 16 residues. V lost 3 bases to trimming and J lost 0 bases, with 12 bases between them. Germline CDR1 LNHDA, CDR2 SQIVND (reference sequence). As DNA, the CDR3 is TGTGCCAGTAGTATTCAGGGGTGGAGCTCCTACAATGAGCAGTTCTTC. Protein sequence: CASSIQGWSSYNEQFF.

V gene TRBV7-9 combines with J gene TRBJ1-2; the D gene is possibly TRBD1 (6 bases). The CDR3 totals 15 residues. Per germline, CDR1 SEHNR and CDR2 FQNEAQ (reference sequence). V lost 1 base to trimming and J lost 7 bases, with 16 bases between them. This CDR3 reads CASSLVAGALSGYTF. The CDR3 region has the DNA TGTGCCAGCAGCTTAGTTGCAGGGGCCTTATCTGGCTACACCTTC.

CDR3 in DNA: TGTGCCAGCAGCTTGGGAATCGGCGGGGGGGCTAGAGATACGCAGTATTTT. The encoded protein is CASSLGIGGGARDTQYF. The V gene is TRBV5-5, the J gene TRBJ2-3; 9 bases match TRBD2. Germline-derived CDR1 and CDR2 are SGHKS and YYEKEE (reference sequence). The V and J ends lost 0 bases and 5 bases, in that order; junction bases with no gene match: 10. The CDR3 sequence is 17 residues long.

CDR3 DNA: TGTGCCAGCAGCTTCCAGGGAGGGTTTCTAACGGGCAATCAGCCCCAGCATTTT. This sequence encodes CASSFQGGFLTGNQPQHF. This rearrangement joins TRBV7-2 to TRBJ1-5; D possibly corresponds to TRBD1 (5 bases). Trimming removed 3 bases at V and 2 bases at J, with 20 bases between. Germline assignment: CDR1 SGHTA and CDR2 FQGNSA. The CDR3 is made up of 18 amino acids.

The J gene is TRBJ1-1, the V gene TRBV3-1 (or the pseudogene TRBV3-2); a weak D match, TRBD1 (5 bases). This CDR3 spans 12 amino acids. Between the trimmed V and J ends, which lost 5 bases and 5 bases, there was a span of 9 bases. Per the germline V gene, CDR1 is LGHDT and CDR2 is YNNKEL (reference sequence). The chain's CDR3 is CASSMGGTEAFF. CDR3 sequence (DNA): TGTGCCAGCAGCATGGGGGGGACTGAAGCTTTCTTT.

The chain couples TRBV6-5 to TRBJ2-7; 10 nucleotides align to TRBD1. CDR3 size: 14 residues. CDR1 is MNHEY and CDR2 is SVGAGI in the germline V gene. Germline trimming cut 5 bases from V and 3 bases from J; bases unmatched to any gene: 4. In DNA form, the CDR3 reads TGTGCCAGCAGTACGACAGGGGGCTTCTACGAGCAGTACTTC. It translates to CASSTTGGFYEQYF.

The chain links TRBV28 to TRBJ2-4; D is perhaps TRBD2 (5 bases). CDR3 length: 15 residues. Germline values: CDR1 MDHEN, CDR2 SYDVKM. The ends were cut back, 2 bases at V and 0 bases at J, with 8 bases in the middle. The CDR3 nucleotides are TGTGCCAGCAGTTTAGCGGGCGCAGCCAAAAACATTCAGTACTTC. Translated: CASSLAGAAKNIQYF.

V and J are TRBV19 and TRBJ1-2; a possible D gene is TRBD1 (5 bases). Trimming cost V 5 bases and J 3 bases, with 10 bases left between them. The CDR3 consists of 13 residues. Germline CDR1 reads LNHDA; CDR2 reads SQIVND (reference sequence). The CDR3 loop reads CASSAGLDYGYTF. CDR3 nucleotide sequence: TGTGCCAGTAGTGCAGGGCTCGACTATGGCTACACCTTC.

The rearrangement joins TRBV5-1 to TRBJ1-5; a possible D gene is TRBD1 (6 bases). The germline V gene has CDR1 SGHRS and CDR2 YFSETQ. This CDR3 is 14 amino acids long. The V end lost 4 bases, the J end lost 7 bases, and 15 bases lay between the germline ends. The DNA for the CDR3 is TGCGCCAGCAGCGTGACAGGAGGCGAACAGCCCCAGCATTTT. Protein: CASSVTGGEQPQHF.

This clone was seen more than once but under ten times. DNA for the CDR3: TGTGCCAGCAGCTTAGAGGCGGGGGGCTTAGGTGAGCAGTTCTTC. Its protein product is CASSLEAGGLGEQFF. The chain employs TRBV7-3 and TRBJ2-1; 8 bases map to TRBD2. Trimming cost V 2 bases and J 9 bases; bases outside gene matches: 9. The CDR3 covers 15 residues. Germline V gene lookup returns CDR1 SGHTA and CDR2 FQGTGA.

J is TRBJ2-3 and V is TRBV5-6; 7 bases line up with TRBD1. V shed 4 bases and J 5 bases; nucleotides not matched to a gene: 1. Germline-derived CDR1 and CDR2 are SGHDT and YYEEEE. The CDR3 has 12 amino acids. The DNA for the CDR3 is TGTGCCAGCAGCAACAGGGGAGATACGCAGTATTTT. Translated, it gives CASSNRGDTQYF.

V is TRBV6-4 and J is TRBJ2-7; D gene uncertain. The germline V gene has CDR1 MRHNA and CDR2 SNTAGT. CDR3 length: 14 amino acids. Trimming took 8 bases from V and 0 from J, leaving 14 bases between them. The CDR3 coding sequence is TGTGCCAGCCCCTGTCCGTTTAGCTCCTACGAGCAGTACTTC. Its translation: CASPCPFSSYEQYF.

The chain couples TRBV2 to TRBJ1-5; 8 bases align to TRBD1. The V gene end was trimmed by 7 bases and the J gene end by 7 bases; junction bases not matched to a gene: 6. CDR1 and CDR2 (germline): SNHLY, FYNNEI. The CDR3 consists of 13 residues. CDR3 nucleotide sequence: TGTGCCAGCACGACAGGGGCGGGGCAGCCCCAGCATTTT. Translated, it gives CASTTGAGQPQHF.